Shown below are 7 T cell receptor beta chains from a single sample sequenced in a study of blood T cell repertoires in COVID-19. Method: immunoSEQ multiplex PCR; TCRdb's copy keeps in-frame clones and lacks some. The table records 300,000 to 400,000 clones, around 87% of them present only once. Specimen: peripheral blood. These receptors were collected from a human donor in a cohort sampled during active COVID-19.

The V gene is TRBV11-3, the J gene TRBJ2-1, with TRBD2 matching 7 bases. Germline trimming cut 2 bases from V and 9 bases from J; bases unmatched to any gene: 4. The CDR3 totals 13 residues. CDR1 and CDR2 from the germline V gene are SGHNT and YENEEA. In DNA form, the CDR3 reads TGTGCCAGCAGCTTATACTCGGGAGGTGAGCAGTTCTTC. Protein sequence: CASSLYSGGEQFF.

This chain joins TRBV28 and TRBJ1-4; D perhaps matches TRBD1 (5 bases). The CDR3 runs 15 residues. V lost 3 bases, J lost 7 bases, and 15 bases lay in between. Germline-derived CDR1 and CDR2 are MDHEN and SYDVKM. CDR3 sequence reads: CASSFGGGGSEKLFF. The CDR3, as DNA: TGTGCCAGCAGTTTTGGGGGGGGTGGATCTGAAAAACTGTTTTTT.

This sequence joins TRBV11-2 and TRBJ1-5; possibly TRBD1 for D (6 bases). Germline values: CDR1 SGHAT, CDR2 FQNNGV. V was cut by 0 bases and J by 9 bases, with 9 bases left in between. This CDR3 is built from 13 residues. CDR3 DNA: TGTGCCAGCAGCTTAGATACACAGGGGCCCCAGCATTTT. This gives the protein CASSLDTQGPQHF.

The J gene is TRBJ2-2, the V gene TRBV27, with D possibly being TRBD1 (6 bases). CDR3 size: 15 residues. CDR1 is MNHEY and CDR2 is SMNVEV in the germline V gene (reference sequence). V lost 6 bases and J lost 0, with 11 bases in between. The CDR3 sequence is CASRLRQANTGELFF. CDR3 coding DNA: TGTGCCAGCAGACTTCGACAGGCGAACACCGGGGAGCTGTTTTTT.

The chain uses TRBV29-1 and TRBJ2-3; 7 nucleotides agree with TRBD1. The CDR3 totals 15 residues. Germline V gene lookup returns CDR1 SQVTM and CDR2 ANQGSEA. J lost 2 bases, V lost 3 bases, and 8 bases had no gene match. CDR3 nucleotides: TGCAGCGTTGAGACGGGACAGACCCACACAGATACGCAGTATTTT. This sequence encodes CSVETGQTHTDTQYF.

The chain links TRBV19 to TRBJ1-1, with TRBD1 matching 8 bases. Germline trimming cut 5 bases from V and 3 bases from J; bases unmatched to any gene: 2. CDR1 is LNHDA and CDR2 is SQIVND in the germline V gene (reference sequence). This CDR3 is built from 13 residues. The CDR3 coding sequence is TGTGCCAGTAGTTACAGGGGGTACACTGAAGCTTTCTTT. It is translated as CASSYRGYTEAFF.

The chain uses TRBV30 and TRBJ1-5, with 8 positions matching TRBD1. CDR3 length: 13 amino acids. V lost 4 bases to trimming and J lost 6 bases; unmatched junction nucleotides: 5. Germline V gene sequence: CDR1 GTSNPN, CDR2 SVGIG (reference sequence). CDR3 nucleotides: TGTGCCTGGAAGGGGACAGGCGGTCAGCCCCAGCATTTT. Protein sequence: CAWKGTGGQPQHF.